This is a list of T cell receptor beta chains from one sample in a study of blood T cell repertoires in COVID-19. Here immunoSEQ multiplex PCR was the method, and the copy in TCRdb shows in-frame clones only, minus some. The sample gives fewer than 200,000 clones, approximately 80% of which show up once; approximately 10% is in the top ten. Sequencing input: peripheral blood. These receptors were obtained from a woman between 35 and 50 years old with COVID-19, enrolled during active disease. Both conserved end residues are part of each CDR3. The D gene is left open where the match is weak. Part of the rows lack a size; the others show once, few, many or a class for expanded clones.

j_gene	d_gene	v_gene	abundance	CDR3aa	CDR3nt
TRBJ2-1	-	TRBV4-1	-	CASSPTLAGLAYNEQFF	TGCGCCAGCAGCCCAACGTTGGCAGGGCTCGCCTACAATGAGCAGTTCTTC
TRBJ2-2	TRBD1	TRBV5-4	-	CASSLDPGGVSNTGELFF	TGTGCCAGCAGCTTGGACCCAGGGGGAGTTTCGAACACCGGGGAGCTGTTTTTT
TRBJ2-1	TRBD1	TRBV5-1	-	CASSWTGLGEQFF	TGCGCCAGCAGCTGGACAGGGTTGGGTGAGCAGTTCTTC
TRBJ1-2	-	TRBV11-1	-	CASSHPEASKGYTF	TGTGCCAGCAGCCACCCGGAGGCCTCCAAGGGCTACACCTTC
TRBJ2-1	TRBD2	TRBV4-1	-	CASSQEGLAVNNEQFF	TGCGCCAGCAGCCAAGAGGGACTAGCGGTTAACAATGAGCAGTTCTTC
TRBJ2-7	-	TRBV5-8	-	CASSPVVRTPNYEQYF	TGTGCCAGCAGCCCCGTTGTTCGGACACCCAATTACGAGCAGTACTTC
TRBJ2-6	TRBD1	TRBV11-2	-	CASSVTGTGANVLTF	TGTGCCAGCAGCGTGACAGGGACAGGGGCCAACGTCCTGACTTTC
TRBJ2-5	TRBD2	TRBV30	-	CAWHLAGAGKETQYF	TGTGCCTGGCATCTAGCGGGAGCTGGGAAAGAGACCCAGTACTTC
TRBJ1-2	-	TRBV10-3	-	CAISESTNRLDGYTF	TGTGCCATCAGTGAGTCGACGAACAGGCTAGATGGCTACACCTTC
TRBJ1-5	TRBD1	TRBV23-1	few	CAQGEPNQPQHF	TGCGCCCAGGGGGAACCCAATCAGCCCCAGCATTTT
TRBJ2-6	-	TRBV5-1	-	CASSFRQGPGANVLTF	TGCGCCAGCAGCTTTAGGCAGGGCCCGGGGGCCAACGTCCTGACTTTC
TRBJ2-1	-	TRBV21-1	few	CASSEGKREMDEQFF	TGTGCCAGCAGCGAAGGGAAGCGGGAGATGGATGAGCAGTTCTTC
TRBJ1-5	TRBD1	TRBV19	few	CATTRTGGWNQPQHF	TGTGCCACGACAAGGACAGGGGGCTGGAATCAGCCCCAGCATTTT
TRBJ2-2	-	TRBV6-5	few	CASKAVDTGELFF	TGTGCCTCAAAGGCGGTGGACACCGGGGAGCTGTTTTTT
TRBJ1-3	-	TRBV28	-	CASSFNRVGNTIYF	TGTGCCAGCAGTTTCAACAGGGTTGGAAACACCATATATTTT
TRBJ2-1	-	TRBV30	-	CAWSIDRGNEQFF	TGTGCCTGGAGTATTGACCGGGGCAATGAGCAGTTCTTC
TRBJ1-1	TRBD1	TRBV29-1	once	CSVAIGQGAEAFF	TGCAGCGTTGCAATCGGACAGGGGGCTGAAGCTTTCTTT
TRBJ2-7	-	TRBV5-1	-	CASSLGDGGAYEQYF	TGCGCCAGCAGCTTGGGTGACGGGGGAGCCTACGAGCAGTACTTC
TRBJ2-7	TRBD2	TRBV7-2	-	CASSLVASGRALPYEQYF	TGTGCCAGCAGCTTAGTGGCTAGCGGGAGGGCCCTCCCCTACGAGCAGTACTTC
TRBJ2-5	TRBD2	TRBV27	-	CASSDRLAGRETQYF	TGTGCCAGCAGTGATAGACTAGCGGGAAGGGAGACCCAGTACTTC
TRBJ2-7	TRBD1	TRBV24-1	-	CAVLGTGGEQYF	TGTGCCGTTCTTGGGACAGGGGGAGAGCAGTACTTC
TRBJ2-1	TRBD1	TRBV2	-	CASHDGTGGVNEQFF	TGTGCCAGCCATGACGGGACAGGGGGGGTCAATGAGCAGTTCTTC
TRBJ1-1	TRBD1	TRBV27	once	CASSSNRGQREAFF	TGTGCCAGCAGTTCCAACAGGGGGCAACGTGAAGCTTTCTTT
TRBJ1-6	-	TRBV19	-	CASGTGRENSPLHF	TGTGCCAGTGGCACCGGGAGAGAGAATTCACCCCTCCACTTT
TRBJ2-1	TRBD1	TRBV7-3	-	CASSTGTGGYNEQFF	TGTGCCAGCAGCACCGGGACAGGGGGCTACAATGAGCAGTTCTTC
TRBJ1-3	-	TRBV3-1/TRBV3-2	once	CASSQKGGSSGNTIYF	TGTGCCAGCAGCCAAAAAGGCGGGTCCTCTGGAAACACCATATATTTT
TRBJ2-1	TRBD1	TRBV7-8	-	CASRRSGTANEQFF	TGTGCCAGCAGACGGAGTGGGACAGCGAATGAGCAGTTCTTC
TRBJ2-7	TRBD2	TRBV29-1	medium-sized	CSVGLASVYEQYF	TGCAGCGTGGGACTAGCTTCGGTGTACGAGCAGTACTTC
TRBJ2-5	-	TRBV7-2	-	CASSVGGLGAETQYF	TGTGCCAGCAGCGTAGGGGGGTTGGGGGCAGAGACCCAGTACTTC
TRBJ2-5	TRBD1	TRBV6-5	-	CASSSPGQLKETQYF	TGTGCCAGCAGCTCACCGGGACAGCTGAAAGAGACCCAGTACTTC
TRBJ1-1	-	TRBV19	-	CASSPLVEGTEAFF	TGTGCCAGTAGCCCCTTAGTGGAGGGGACTGAAGCTTTCTTT
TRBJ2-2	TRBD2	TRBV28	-	CASSIGGANTGELFF	TGTGCCAGCAGTATTGGGGGGGCGAACACCGGGGAGCTGTTTTTT
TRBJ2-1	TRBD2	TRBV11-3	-	CASSLGLAVSNEQFF	TGTGCCAGCAGCTTAGGTCTAGCGGTATCAAATGAGCAGTTCTTC
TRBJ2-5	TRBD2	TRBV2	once	CASMRGTSDVETQYF	TGTGCCAGCATGAGAGGGACTAGCGATGTTGAGACCCAGTACTTC
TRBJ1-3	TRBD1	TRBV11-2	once	CASSVTGGPGNTIYF	TGTGCCAGCAGCGTTACAGGGGGCCCTGGAAACACCATATATTTT
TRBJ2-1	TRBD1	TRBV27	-	CASSWTGINEQFF	TGTGCCAGCAGTTGGACAGGGATTAATGAGCAGTTCTTC
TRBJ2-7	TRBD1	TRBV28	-	CASSPWDRNYEQYF	TGTGCCAGCAGTCCCTGGGACAGGAACTACGAGCAGTACTTC
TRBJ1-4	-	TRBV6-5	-	CASSYAGGRGEKLFF	TGTGCCAGCAGTTACGCGGGGGGGCGAGGTGAAAAACTGTTTTTT
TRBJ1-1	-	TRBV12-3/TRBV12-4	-	CACNSKMNTEAFF	TGTGCCTGCAACTCTAAGATGAACACTGAAGCTTTCTTT
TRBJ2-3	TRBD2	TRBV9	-	CASSGGLAGVWTDTQYF	TGTGCCAGCAGCGGTGGACTAGCGGGAGTTTGGACAGATACGCAGTATTTT
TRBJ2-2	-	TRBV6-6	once	CASSLGEDYTGELFF	TGTGCCAGCAGTTTGGGTGAGGACTACACCGGGGAGCTGTTTTTT
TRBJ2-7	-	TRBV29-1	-	CSVEASPNSYEQYF	TGCAGCGTTGAGGCTAGTCCTAACTCCTACGAGCAGTACTTC
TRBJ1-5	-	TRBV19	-	CASEGVSNQPQHF	TGTGCCAGTGAGGGCGTCAGCAATCAGCCCCAGCATTTT
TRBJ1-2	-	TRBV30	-	CAWSVSGNYGYTF	TGTGCCTGGAGTGTATCGGGGAACTATGGCTACACCTTC
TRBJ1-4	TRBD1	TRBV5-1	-	CASSLGTGSGNEKLFF	TGCGCCAGCAGCTTGGGGACAGGTTCGGGCAATGAAAAACTGTTTTTT
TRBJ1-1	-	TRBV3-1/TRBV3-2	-	CASSHLRGGTEAFF	TGTGCCAGCAGCCACCTGAGAGGGGGAACTGAAGCTTTCTTT
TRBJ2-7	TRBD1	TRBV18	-	CASSRTGSSYEQYF	TGTGCCAGCTCACGGACAGGGAGCTCCTACGAGCAGTACTTC